These 23 T cell receptor beta chains originate from one sample sequenced in a study of T cell responses to AZD1222 COVID-19 vaccine. Clones were read by immunoSEQ multiplex PCR, and TCRdb kept only the in-frame ones, dropping some. This table holds some 110,000 clones, about 86% found once. The sequenced sample was peripheral blood, obtained on day 0 of AZD1222 vaccination. These receptors all stem from an adult in good health.

The V and J genes are TRBV11-2 and TRBJ1-1; tentative D call: TRBD1 (5 bases). Germline-derived CDR1 and CDR2 are SGHAT and FQNNGV. The CDR3 is made up of 13 amino acids. V lost 5 bases and J 3 bases, leaving 10 bases between the germline ends. The CDR3 sequence is CASSIQVYTEAFF. In nucleotides, the CDR3 is TGTGCCAGCAGCATACAGGTCTACACTGAAGCTTTCTTT. The whole variable domain, filled in from reference TRBV11-2 and TRBJ1-1, reads EAGVAQSPRYKIIEKRQSVAFWCNPISGHATLYWYQQILGQGPKLLIQFQNNGVVDDSQLPKDRFSAERLKGVDSTLKIQPAKLEDSAVYLCASSIQVYTEAFFGQGTRLTVV.

J is TRBJ2-1 and V is TRBV28; TRBD2 might be the D (5 bases). The CDR3 spans 17 residues. Germline CDR1 is MDHEN and CDR2 is SYDVKM. V was shortened by 6 bases and J by 0 bases, with 18 bases between the two germline ends. Here the CDR3 reads CASSPRVGTSSYNEQFF. Here the CDR3 DNA reads TGTGCCAGCAGCCCGAGGGTGGGTACAAGCTCCTACAATGAGCAGTTCTTC.

This clone occurred a few times. The chain has TRBV27 and TRBJ1-1; no reliable D call. The CDR3 length is 14 residues. The V end was cut by 0 bases, the J end by 0 bases, with 5 bases between. Germline lookup yields CDR1 MNHEY and CDR2 SMNVEV (reference sequence). The CDR3 DNA sequence: TGTGCCAGCAGTTTATCCCGCCTGAACACTGAAGCTTTCTTT. Protein sequence: CASSLSRLNTEAFF.

The CDR3 nucleotides read TGCGCCAGCAGTCAATATAGCGGAAGGGAGGAGGAAAAACTGTTTTTT. Translating gives CASSQYSGREEEKLFF. The rearrangement uses TRBV23-1 and TRBJ1-4; D remains ambiguous. TRBV23-1 is an ORF, and what it does is uncertain. The CDR3 runs 16 residues. The V end was cut by 1 base, the J end by 8 bases, with 17 bases between.

The chain joins TRBV10-2 to TRBJ2-7; the match to TRBD2 covers 12 bases. The CDR3 has 15 residues. V dropped 2 bases and J dropped 6; count of bases not matched to a gene: 5. The V gene's germline CDR1 is WSHSY and CDR2 SAAADI. CDR3 sequence (DNA): TGCGCCAGCAGTGAGGTGGCTAGCGGGAGGGGCGAGCAGTACTTC. This codes for CASSEVASGRGEQYF.

This clone occurred a few times. The V gene is TRBV7-3, the J gene TRBJ2-2; the D is unclear. The CDR3 is made up of 13 amino acids. Between the trimmed V and J ends, which lost 0 bases and 7 bases, there was a span of 6 bases. Germline assignment: CDR1 SGHTA and CDR2 FQGTGA. Written as DNA, the CDR3 is TGTGCCAGCAGCTTAACGGGGATCGGGGAGCTGTTTTTT. This translates into CASSLTGIGELFF.

The chain carries TRBV11-3 and TRBJ2-2; 7 bases are a match to TRBD2. The CDR3 loop spans 15 amino acids. Germline V gives CDR1 SGHNT, CDR2 YENEEA. Trimming at V came to 1 base and at J to 7 bases, leaving 6 bases not matched to a gene. The CDR3 DNA reads as TGTGCCAGCAGCTTAGGGGAGGGCCGTGGCGGGGAGCTGTTTTTT. Translated: CASSLGEGRGGELFF. The complete variable domain, with remaining parts taken from reference TRBV11-3 and TRBJ2-2, reads EAGVVQSPRYKIIEKKQPVAFWCNPISGHNTLYWYLQNLGQGPELLIRYENEEAVDDSQLPKDRFSAERLKGVDSTLKIQPAELGDSAVYLCASSLGEGRGGELFFGEGSRLTVL.

This sequence joins TRBV28 and TRBJ1-1; D possibly corresponds to TRBD1 (5 bases). V was shortened by 5 bases and J by 1 base, with 14 bases between the two germline ends. The CDR3 has 15 residues. Looked up from germline, CDR1 is MDHEN and CDR2 is SYDVKM. The CDR3 nucleotides read TGTGCCAGCAGTAGTACCGGGACTGCGAACACTGAAGCTTTCTTT. Protein product: CASSSTGTANTEAFF.

The chain links TRBV11-1 to TRBJ1-2; 7 nucleotides match TRBD1. With 5 bases clipped from V and 7 bases from J, the junction kept 7 bases outside the gene matches. The CDR3 spans 13 residues. Germline lookup yields CDR1 SGHAT and CDR2 FQDESV (reference sequence). The chain's CDR3 is CASSPQGQGGYTF. The DNA for the CDR3 is TGTGCCAGCAGCCCACAGGGGCAGGGTGGCTACACCTTC.

The V gene is TRBV29-1, the J gene TRBJ1-3, with unresolved D. V was pared by 5 bases and J by 0 bases, with 11 bases between. The CDR3 has 14 amino acids. Germline V gives CDR1 SQVTM, CDR2 ANQGSEA. CDR3 region: CSVRLQTSGNTIYF. The CDR3 coding sequence is TGCAGCGTTAGGTTACAGACCTCTGGAAACACCATATATTTT.

CDR3 DNA sequence: TGTGCCAGCAGTTTTGAAGGCACGGACGGCTACAATGAGCAGTTCTTC. This encodes CASSFEGTDGYNEQFF. This sequence joins TRBV28 and TRBJ2-1; no clear D gene. This CDR3 has 16 amino acids. V gave up 3 bases and J gave up 3 bases, with 15 bases separating them. Germline V CDR1 and CDR2: MDHEN, SYDVKM. The whole variable domain, filled in from reference TRBV28 and TRBJ2-1, reads DVKVTQSSRYLVKRTGEKVFLECVQDMDHENMFWYRQDPGLGLRLIYFSYDVKMKEKGDIPEGYSVSREKKERFSLILESASTNQTSMYLCASSFEGTDGYNEQFFGPGTRLTVL.

This sequence joins TRBV2 and TRBJ2-3, with D possibly TRBD2 on 6 matching bases. The CDR3 is 15 residues long. Germline loops: CDR1 SNHLY, CDR2 FYNNEI. Trimming pared 6 bases from V and 0 bases from J, leaving 13 bases between. Here the CDR3 reads CASRRELSSTDTQYF. The CDR3 DNA sequence: TGTGCCAGCAGACGGGAGCTCTCTAGCACAGATACGCAGTATTTT.

The gene calls are TRBV4-1 and TRBJ1-2; tentatively, D is TRBD1 (5 bases). Between the trimmed V and J ends, which lost 0 bases and 4 bases, there was a span of 15 bases. This CDR3 is built from 16 residues. Germline CDR1 and CDR2: MGHRA and YSYEKL. The CDR3 DNA is TGCGCCAGCAGCCAAGATCCCGCCAGGGTAACCTATGGCTACACCTTC. Translation gives CASSQDPARVTYGYTF.

V gene TRBV7-2 combines with J gene TRBJ1-3; the D gene is possibly TRBD1 (5 bases). The V end lost 5 bases, the J end lost 3 bases, and 17 bases lay between the germline ends. The CDR3 spans 16 residues. Germline values: CDR1 SGHTA, CDR2 FQGNSA. CDR3 region: CASSLRSGSSGNTIYF. The CDR3 DNA reads TGTGCCAGCAGCCTCCGTTCAGGGAGTAGTGGAAACACCATATATTTT.

J is TRBJ1-2 and V is TRBV11-1; TRBD1 matches at 8 bases. The germline CDR1 and CDR2 sequences are SGHAT and FQDESV (reference sequence). This CDR3 contains 16 residues. With V trimmed by 4 bases and J by 5 bases, 12 bases remained unmatched. CDR3 amino acids: CASSYGQGRLGYGYTF. As DNA, the CDR3 is TGTGCCAGCAGCTACGGACAGGGAAGGTTGGGGTATGGCTACACCTTC.

The chain is built from TRBV19 and TRBJ2-3, with 8 bases that match TRBD2. V gave up 5 bases and J gave up 0 bases; unmatched junction bases: 4. CDR3 length: 15 residues. The germline CDR1 and CDR2 sequences are LNHDA and SQIVND (reference sequence). The CDR3 loop reads CASSLGLGSTDTQYF. The CDR3 nucleotides are TGTGCCAGTAGTCTGGGACTAGGAAGCACAGATACGCAGTATTTT.

The CDR3 nucleotides read TGTGCCAGCACCGATAGGGAGGGTGTAAACATTCAGTACTTC. Translated: CASTDREGVNIQYF. This chain links TRBV6-7 with TRBJ2-4, with 7 bases identical to TRBD2. TRBV6-7 is placed among ORFs of uncertain function. Trimming took 7 bases from V and 6 from J; bases not matched to a gene: 9. The CDR3 length is 14 residues.

The CDR3 DNA follows: TGTGCCAGCAGCCTATCACCGGGTATGAACACTGAAGCTTTCTTT. This encodes CASSLSPGMNTEAFF. The rearrangement uses TRBV7-2 and TRBJ1-1; D unclear. The CDR3 has 15 residues. V dropped 5 bases and J dropped 0 bases, with 13 bases sitting between them. CDR1 is SGHTA, CDR2 FQGNSA, per germline. Supplemented by reference TRBV7-2 and TRBJ1-1, the full variable domain reads GAGVSQSPSNKVTEKGKDVELRCDPISGHTALYWYRQSLGQGLEFLIYFQGNSAPDKSGLPSDRFSAERTGGSVSTLTIQRTQQEDSAVYLCASSLSPGMNTEAFFGQGTRLTVV.

The J gene is TRBJ2-7, the V gene TRBV5-1; D not certain. Germline CDR1 SGHRS, CDR2 YFSETQ. The CDR3 is 14 residues long. The ends were cut back, 10 bases at V and 2 bases at J, with 19 bases in the middle. The CDR3 sequence is CASQDPETTYEQYF. The CDR3 DNA sequence: TGCGCCTCTCAAGACCCCGAAACAACCTACGAGCAGTACTTC.

The chain is built from TRBV7-9 and TRBJ2-5, with 7 bases identical to TRBD2. V dropped 5 bases and J dropped 5; count of bases not matched to a gene: 8. The CDR3 is 14 amino acids. Germline-derived CDR1 and CDR2 are SEHNR and FQNEAQ (reference sequence). The CDR3 DNA reads as TGTGCCAGCAGCGGCCGAGCGGGGTGGGAGACCCAGTACTTC. It yields the protein CASSGRAGWETQYF.

V gene TRBV9 combines with J gene TRBJ1-4; the D is unclear. Germline CDR1 and CDR2: SGDLS and YYNGEE. The CDR3 is 15 amino acids. V was cut by 7 bases and J by 3 bases, with 16 bases left in between. In DNA form, the CDR3 reads TGTGCCAGCGCTCCATCGGGCGCATCTAATGAAAAACTGTTTTTT. As protein: CASAPSGASNEKLFF. The full variable domain, rest sourced from reference TRBV9 and TRBJ1-4, is DSGVTQTPKHLITATGQRVTLRCSPRSGDLSVYWYQQSLDQGLQFLIQYYNGEERAKGNILERFSAQQFPDLHSELNLSSLELGDSALYFCASAPSGASNEKLFFGSGTQLSVL.

The sample holds a few counts of this clone. The V gene is TRBV6-5, the J gene TRBJ1-3, with D possibly being TRBD1 (6 bases). Germline CDR1 and CDR2: MNHEY and SVGAGI. CDR3 length equals 14 residues. V was shortened by 8 bases and J by 2 bases, with 13 bases between the two germline ends. CDR3 in DNA: TGTGCCAGCCTGTGGACAGTTACTGGAAACACCATATATTTT. It is translated as CASLWTVTGNTIYF.

The chain has TRBV29-1 and TRBJ1-5; no clear D gene. Trimming took 4 bases from V and 2 from J, leaving 12 bases between them. Germline V gene sequence: CDR1 SQVTM, CDR2 ANQGSEA. The CDR3 sequence is 14 residues long. The CDR3 coding sequence is TGCAGCGTTGCGCCGGGGAAGGGCAATCAGCCCCAGCATTTT. Protein: CSVAPGKGNQPQHF.